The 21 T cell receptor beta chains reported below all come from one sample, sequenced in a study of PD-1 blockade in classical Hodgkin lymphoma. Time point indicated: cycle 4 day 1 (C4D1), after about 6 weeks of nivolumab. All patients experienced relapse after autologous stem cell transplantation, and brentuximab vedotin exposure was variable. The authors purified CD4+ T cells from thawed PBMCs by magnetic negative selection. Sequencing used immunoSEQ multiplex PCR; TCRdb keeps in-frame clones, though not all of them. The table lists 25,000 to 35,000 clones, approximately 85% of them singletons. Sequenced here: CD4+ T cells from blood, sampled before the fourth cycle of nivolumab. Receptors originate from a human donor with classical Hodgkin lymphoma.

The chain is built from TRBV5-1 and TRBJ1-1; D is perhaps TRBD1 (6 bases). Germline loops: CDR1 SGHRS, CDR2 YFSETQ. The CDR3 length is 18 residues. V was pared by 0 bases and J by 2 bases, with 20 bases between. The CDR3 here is CASSLAGQTLGGNTEAFF. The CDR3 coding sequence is TGCGCCAGCAGCTTGGCGGGACAAACGCTTGGGGGCAACACTGAAGCTTTCTTT.

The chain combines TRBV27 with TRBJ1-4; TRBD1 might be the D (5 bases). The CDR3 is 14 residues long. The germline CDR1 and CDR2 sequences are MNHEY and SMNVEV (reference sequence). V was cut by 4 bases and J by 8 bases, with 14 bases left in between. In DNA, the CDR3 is TGTGCCAGCAGTTCCCCGGGACGGGGGGAAAAACTGTTTTTT. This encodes CASSSPGRGEKLFF.

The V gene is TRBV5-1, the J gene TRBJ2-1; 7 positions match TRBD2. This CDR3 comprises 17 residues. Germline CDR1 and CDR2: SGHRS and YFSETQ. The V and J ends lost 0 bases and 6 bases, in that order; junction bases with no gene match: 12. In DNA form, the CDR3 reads TGCGCCAGCAGCTTGGAGCGGGGAGCGGGCCAGGGCAATGAGCAGTTCTTC. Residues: CASSLERGAGQGNEQFF.

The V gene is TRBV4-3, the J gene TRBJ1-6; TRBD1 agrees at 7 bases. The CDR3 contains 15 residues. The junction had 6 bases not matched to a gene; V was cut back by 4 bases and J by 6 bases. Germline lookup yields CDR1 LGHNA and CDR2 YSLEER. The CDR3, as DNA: TGCGCCAGCAGCCGAGAAACAGGGGCTAATTCACCCCTCCACTTT. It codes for CASSRETGANSPLHF.

The CDR3 loop is CASSTGPGGAYGYTF. The CDR3 DNA reads TGTGCCAGTAGTACTGGGCCAGGGGGCGCCTATGGCTACACCTTC. This chain uses TRBV19 with TRBJ1-2; 8 positions agree with TRBD1. This CDR3 spans 15 amino acids. The germline V gene encodes CDR1 LNHDA and CDR2 SQIVND (reference sequence). The J segment lost 4 bases and the V segment lost 4 bases, leaving 8 bases of the junction unmatched.

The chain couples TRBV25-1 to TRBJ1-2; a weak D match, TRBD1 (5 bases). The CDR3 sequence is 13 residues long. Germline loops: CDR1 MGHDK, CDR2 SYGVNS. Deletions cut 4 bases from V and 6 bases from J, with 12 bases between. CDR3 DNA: TGTGCCAGCAGTGCCACGAGGGGACATGGCTACACCTTC. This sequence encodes CASSATRGHGYTF.

CDR3 in amino acids: CASTLGASGRAPYNEQFF. The CDR3 DNA reads TGTGCCAGCACCTTGGGGGCTAGCGGGAGGGCCCCCTACAATGAGCAGTTCTTC. The chain joins TRBV11-2 to TRBJ2-1; 12 bases align to TRBD2. With V trimmed by 7 bases and J by 2 bases, 12 bases remained unmatched. This CDR3 is 18 amino acids long. Germline values: CDR1 SGHAT, CDR2 FQNNGV.

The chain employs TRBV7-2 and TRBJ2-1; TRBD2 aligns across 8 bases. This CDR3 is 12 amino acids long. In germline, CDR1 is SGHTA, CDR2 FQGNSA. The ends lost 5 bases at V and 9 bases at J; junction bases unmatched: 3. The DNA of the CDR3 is TGTGCCAGCAGCACCCTAGCGGGTGAGCAGTTCTTC. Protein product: CASSTLAGEQFF. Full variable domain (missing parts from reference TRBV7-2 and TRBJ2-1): GAGVSQSPSNKVTEKGKDVELRCDPISGHTALYWYRQSLGQGLEFLIYFQGNSAPDKSGLPSDRFSAERTGGSVSTLTIQRTQQEDSAVYLCASSTLAGEQFFGPGTRLTVL.

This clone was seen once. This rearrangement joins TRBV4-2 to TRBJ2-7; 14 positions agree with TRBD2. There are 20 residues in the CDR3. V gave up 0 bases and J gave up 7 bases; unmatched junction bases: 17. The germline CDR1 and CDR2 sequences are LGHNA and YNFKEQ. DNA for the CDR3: TGTGCCAGCAGCCAAGATGGTGGAGGCGACCCGGGACTAGCGGGAGTTGAGCAGTACTTC. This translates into CASSQDGGGDPGLAGVEQYF.

As DNA, the CDR3 is TGTGCCAGTGTCTGGGGCAGGGCCTCGAACACTGAAGCTTTCTTT. Translation gives CASVWGRASNTEAFF. The rearrangement uses TRBV6-1 and TRBJ1-1; D perhaps matches TRBD1 (5 bases). Germline-derived CDR1 and CDR2 are MNHNS and SASEGT. CDR3 length equals 15 residues. V was clipped by 9 bases and J by 1 base, with 18 bases between them.

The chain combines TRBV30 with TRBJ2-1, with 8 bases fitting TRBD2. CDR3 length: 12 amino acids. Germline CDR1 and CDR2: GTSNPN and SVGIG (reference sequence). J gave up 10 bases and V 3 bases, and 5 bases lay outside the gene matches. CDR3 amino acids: CAWREASGEQFF. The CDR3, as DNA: TGTGCCTGGAGGGAAGCTAGCGGGGAGCAGTTCTTC.

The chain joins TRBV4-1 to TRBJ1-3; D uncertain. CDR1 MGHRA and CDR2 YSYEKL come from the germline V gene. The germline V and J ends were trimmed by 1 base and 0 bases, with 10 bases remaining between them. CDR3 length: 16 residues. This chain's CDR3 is CASSQGSQTSGNTIYF. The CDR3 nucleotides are TGCGCCAGCAGCCAAGGTAGCCAGACCTCTGGAAACACCATATATTTT.

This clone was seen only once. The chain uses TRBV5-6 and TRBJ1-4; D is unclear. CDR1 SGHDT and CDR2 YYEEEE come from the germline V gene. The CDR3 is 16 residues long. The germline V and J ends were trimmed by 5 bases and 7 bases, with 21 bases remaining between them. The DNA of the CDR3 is TGTGCCAGCAGTCAGAGACCCGTGGCAGTGGGTGAAAAACTGTTTTTT. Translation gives CASSQRPVAVGEKLFF.

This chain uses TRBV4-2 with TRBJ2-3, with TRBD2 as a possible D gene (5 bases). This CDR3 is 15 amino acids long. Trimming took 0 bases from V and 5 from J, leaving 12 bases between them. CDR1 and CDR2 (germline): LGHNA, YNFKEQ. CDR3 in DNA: TGTGCCAGCAGCCAAGATGGAGGAATGGGAGATACGCAGTATTTT. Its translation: CASSQDGGMGDTQYF.

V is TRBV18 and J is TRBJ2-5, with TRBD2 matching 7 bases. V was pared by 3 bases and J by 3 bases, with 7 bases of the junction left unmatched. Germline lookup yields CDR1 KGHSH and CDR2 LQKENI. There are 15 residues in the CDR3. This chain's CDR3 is CASSPDWSGKETQYF. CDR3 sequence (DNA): TGTGCCAGCTCACCTGACTGGAGCGGGAAAGAGACCCAGTACTTC.

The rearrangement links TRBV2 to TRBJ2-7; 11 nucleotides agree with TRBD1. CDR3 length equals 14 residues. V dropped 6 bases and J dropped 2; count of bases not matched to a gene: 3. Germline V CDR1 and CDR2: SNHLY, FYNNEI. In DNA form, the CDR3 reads TGTGCCAGCAGGAAGGGACAGGGGGCCTACGAGCAGTACTTC. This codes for CASRKGQGAYEQYF.

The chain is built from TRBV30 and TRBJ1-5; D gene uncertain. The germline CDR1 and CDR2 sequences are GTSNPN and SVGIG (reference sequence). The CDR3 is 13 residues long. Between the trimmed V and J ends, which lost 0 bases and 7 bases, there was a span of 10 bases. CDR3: CAWSVAGGQPQHF. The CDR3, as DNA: TGTGCCTGGAGTGTGGCAGGTGGGCAGCCCCAGCATTTT.

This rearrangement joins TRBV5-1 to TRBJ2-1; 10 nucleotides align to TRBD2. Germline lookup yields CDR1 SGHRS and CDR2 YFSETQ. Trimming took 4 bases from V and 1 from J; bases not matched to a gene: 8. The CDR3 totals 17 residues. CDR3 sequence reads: CASSLGLALVSYNEQFF. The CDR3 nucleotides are TGCGCCAGCAGCCTGGGACTAGCGTTAGTATCCTACAATGAGCAGTTCTTC.

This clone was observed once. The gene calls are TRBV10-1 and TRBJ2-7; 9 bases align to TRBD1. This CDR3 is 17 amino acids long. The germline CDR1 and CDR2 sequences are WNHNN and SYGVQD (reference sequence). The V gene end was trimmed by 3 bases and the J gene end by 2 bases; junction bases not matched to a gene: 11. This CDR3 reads CASSDPKSGTGTYEQYF. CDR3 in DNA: TGCGCCAGCAGTGATCCCAAATCCGGGACAGGGACCTACGAGCAGTACTTC.

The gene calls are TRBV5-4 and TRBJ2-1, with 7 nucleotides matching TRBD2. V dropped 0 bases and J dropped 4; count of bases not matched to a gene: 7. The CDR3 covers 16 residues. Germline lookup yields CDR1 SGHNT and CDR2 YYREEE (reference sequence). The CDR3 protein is CASSLAGRASYNEQFF. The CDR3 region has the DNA TGTGCCAGCAGCTTGGCTGGGAGGGCCTCATACAATGAGCAGTTCTTC.

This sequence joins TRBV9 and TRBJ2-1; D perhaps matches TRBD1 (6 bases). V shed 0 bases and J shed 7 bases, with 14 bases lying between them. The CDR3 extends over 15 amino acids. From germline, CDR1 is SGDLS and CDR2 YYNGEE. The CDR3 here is CASSVVAGARNEQFF. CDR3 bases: TGTGCCAGCAGCGTAGTGGCAGGGGCTAGAAATGAGCAGTTCTTC.